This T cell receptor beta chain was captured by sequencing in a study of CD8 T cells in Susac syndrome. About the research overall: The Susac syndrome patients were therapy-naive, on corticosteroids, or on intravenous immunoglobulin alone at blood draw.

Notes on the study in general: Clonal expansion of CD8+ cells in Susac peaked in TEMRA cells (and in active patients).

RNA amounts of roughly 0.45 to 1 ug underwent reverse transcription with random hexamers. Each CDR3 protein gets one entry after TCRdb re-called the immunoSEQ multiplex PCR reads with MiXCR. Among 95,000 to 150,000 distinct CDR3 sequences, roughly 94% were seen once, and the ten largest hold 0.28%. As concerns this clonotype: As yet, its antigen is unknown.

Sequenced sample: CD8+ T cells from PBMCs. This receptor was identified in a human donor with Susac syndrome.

The DNA of the CDR3 is TGTGCCAGTAGTGACCGCCCAGGGGCCCTCCATGGCTACACCTTC. It is translated as CASSDRPGALHGYTF. The chain is built from TRBV19 and TRBJ1-2, with TRBD1 as a possible D gene (6 bases). The ends were cut back, 5 bases at V and 6 bases at J, with 19 bases in the middle. The CDR3 totals 15 residues. CDR1 LNHDA and CDR2 SQIVND come from the germline V gene (reference sequence). The variable domain in full, completed from reference TRBV19 and TRBJ1-2, reads DGGITQSPKYLFRKEGQNVTLSCEQNLNHDAMYWYRQDPGQGLRLIYYSQIVNDFQKGDIAEGYSVSREKKESFPLTVTSAQKNPTAFYLCASSDRPGALHGYTFGSGTRLTVV.